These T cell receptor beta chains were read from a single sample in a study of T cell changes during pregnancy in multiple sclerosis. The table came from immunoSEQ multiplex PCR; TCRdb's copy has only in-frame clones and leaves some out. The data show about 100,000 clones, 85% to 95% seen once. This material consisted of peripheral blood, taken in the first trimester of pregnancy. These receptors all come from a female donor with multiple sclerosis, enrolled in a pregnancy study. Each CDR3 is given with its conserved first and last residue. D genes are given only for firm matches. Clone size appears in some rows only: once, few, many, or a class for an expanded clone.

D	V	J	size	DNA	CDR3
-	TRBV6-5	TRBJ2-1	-	TGTGCCAGCAGTTACGGAACTAGGGTAGATGAGCAGTTCTTC	CASSYGTRVDEQFF
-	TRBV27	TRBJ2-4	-	TGTGCCAGCAGGGACGCGTCGGGGGTGAAAAACATTCAGTACTTC	CASRDASGVKNIQYF
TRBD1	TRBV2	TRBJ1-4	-	TGTGCCAGCAGGGGACAGGGGCCAGGGGGAAAACTGTTTTTT	CASRGQGPGGKLFF
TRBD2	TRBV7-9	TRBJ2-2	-	TGTGCCAGCAGTCCAGGACTAGCAGTAACCGGGGAGCTGTTTTTT	CASSPGLAVTGELFF
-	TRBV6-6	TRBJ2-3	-	TGTGCCAGCAGTGGCAGGGCTACCACTAGCACAGATACGCAGTATTTT	CASSGRATTSTDTQYF
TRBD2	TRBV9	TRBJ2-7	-	TGTGCCAGCAGCCCCTCCAGGGCGATAGCGGGTACCTCCTACGAGCAGTACTTC	CASSPSRAIAGTSYEQYF
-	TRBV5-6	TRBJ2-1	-	TGTGCCAGCAGCTTGGAACTCTACAATGAGCAGTTCTTC	CASSLELYNEQFF
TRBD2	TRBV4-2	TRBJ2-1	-	TGTGCCAGCAGCCAAGAGCCCGCCGGGACTAGAGGCAACAATGAGCAGTTCTTC	CASSQEPAGTRGNNEQFF
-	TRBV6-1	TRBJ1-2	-	TGTGCCAGCAGTACTGGGGAGAGCTCTATGTGGTACACCTTC	CASSTGESSMWYTF
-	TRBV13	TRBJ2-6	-	TGTGCCAGCAGCCGACAGGCTATCTCTGGGGCCAACGTCCTGACTTTC	CASSRQAISGANVLTF
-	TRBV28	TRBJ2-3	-	TGTGCCAGCAGTCAAGAGTATTCCACGCAGTATTTT	CASSQEYSTQYF
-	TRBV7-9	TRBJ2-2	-	TGTGCCAGCAGCTTAATGGCCGAGCTGTTTTTT	CASSLMAELFF
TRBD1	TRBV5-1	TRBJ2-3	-	TGCGCCAGCAGCTTAGAAACGGGACAGGGGGAATATACGCAGTATTTT	CASSLETGQGEYTQYF
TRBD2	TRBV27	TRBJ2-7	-	TGTGCCAGCAGTCCAAGGACTAGCGGGAGCTACGAGCAGTACTTC	CASSPRTSGSYEQYF
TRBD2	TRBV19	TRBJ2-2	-	TGTGCCGTCTTAGCGGGAGCTTACGGGGAGCTGTTTTTT	CAVLAGAYGELFF
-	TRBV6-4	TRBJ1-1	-	TGTGCCAGCAGTGGTCTCGGACCTAGGGGCACTGAAGCTTTCTTT	CASSGLGPRGTEAFF
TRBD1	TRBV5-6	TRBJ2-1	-	TGTGCCAGCAGCTTGCGGGACAGCTCCTACAATGAGCAGTTCTTC	CASSLRDSSYNEQFF
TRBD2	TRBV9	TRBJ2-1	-	TGTGCCAGCAGCGGATCTAGCGGGAGGGCCTACAATGAGCAGTTCTTC	CASSGSSGRAYNEQFF
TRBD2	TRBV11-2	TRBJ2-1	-	TGTGCCAGCAGCGGACTAGCGGGAAACTGGAATGAGCAGTTCTTC	CASSGLAGNWNEQFF
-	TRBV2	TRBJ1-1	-	TGTGCCAGCAGTGCTTCAGGGTCGGCAGCAGTCAATTTGAACACTGAAGCTTTCTTT	CASSASGSAAVNLNTEAFF
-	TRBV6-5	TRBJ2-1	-	TGTGCCAGCTCCCAGGGGCGGTCCTACAATGAGCAGTTCTTC	CASSQGRSYNEQFF
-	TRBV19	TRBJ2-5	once	TGTGCCAGCCGAACAGGGACATCACACCAAGAGACCCAGTACTTC	CASRTGTSHQETQYF
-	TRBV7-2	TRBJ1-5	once	TGTGCCAGCAGCTTAGTTGGGGCAGGGGATAGCAATCAGCCCCAGCATTTT	CASSLVGAGDSNQPQHF
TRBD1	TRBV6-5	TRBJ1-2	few	TGTGCCAGCAGTCCGGGACAGATAAACTATGGCTACACCTTC	CASSPGQINYGYTF
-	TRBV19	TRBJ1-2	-	TGTGCCAGTACCCAACAGGGTACACTGAACTATGGCTACACCTTC	CASTQQGTLNYGYTF
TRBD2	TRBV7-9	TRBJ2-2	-	TGTGCCAGCAGCTTAGTGTTGGGACTAGCGGCCGGGGAGCTGTTTTTT	CASSLVLGLAAGELFF